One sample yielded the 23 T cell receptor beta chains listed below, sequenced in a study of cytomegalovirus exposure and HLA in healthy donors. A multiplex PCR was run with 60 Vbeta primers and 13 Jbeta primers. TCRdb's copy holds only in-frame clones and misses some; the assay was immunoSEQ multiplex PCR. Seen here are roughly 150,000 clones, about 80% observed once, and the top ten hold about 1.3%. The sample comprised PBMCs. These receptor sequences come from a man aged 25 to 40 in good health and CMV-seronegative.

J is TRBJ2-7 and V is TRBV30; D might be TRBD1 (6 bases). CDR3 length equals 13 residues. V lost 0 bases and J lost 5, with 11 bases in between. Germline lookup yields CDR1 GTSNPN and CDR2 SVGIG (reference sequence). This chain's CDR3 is CAWSVQGVHEQYF. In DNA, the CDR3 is TGTGCCTGGAGTGTACAGGGAGTCCACGAGCAGTACTTC.

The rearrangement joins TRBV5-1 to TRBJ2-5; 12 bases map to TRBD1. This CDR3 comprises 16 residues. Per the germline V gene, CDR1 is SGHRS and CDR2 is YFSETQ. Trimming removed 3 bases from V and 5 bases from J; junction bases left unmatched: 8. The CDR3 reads CASSSRDRGRRETQYF. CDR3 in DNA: TGCGCCAGCAGCTCCCGGGACAGGGGGCGTCGGGAGACCCAGTACTTC.

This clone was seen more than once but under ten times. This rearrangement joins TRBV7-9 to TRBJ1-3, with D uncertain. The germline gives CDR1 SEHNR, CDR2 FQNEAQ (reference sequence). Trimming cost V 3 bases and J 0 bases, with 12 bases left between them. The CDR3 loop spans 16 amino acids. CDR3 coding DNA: TGTGCCAGCAGCTTGAGCGGCCCAGGCTCTGGAAACACCATATATTTT. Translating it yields CASSLSGPGSGNTIYF.

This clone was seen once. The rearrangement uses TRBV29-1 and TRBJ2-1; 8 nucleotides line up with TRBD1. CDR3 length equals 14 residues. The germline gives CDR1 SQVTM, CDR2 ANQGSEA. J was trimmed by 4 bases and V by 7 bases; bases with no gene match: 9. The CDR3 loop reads CSAPWQGAYNEQFF. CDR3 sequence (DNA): TGCAGCGCCCCATGGCAGGGGGCGTACAATGAGCAGTTCTTC.

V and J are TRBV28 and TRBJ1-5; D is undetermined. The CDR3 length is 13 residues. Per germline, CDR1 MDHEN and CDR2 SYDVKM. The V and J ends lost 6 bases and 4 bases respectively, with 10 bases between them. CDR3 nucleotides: TGTGCCAGCAGGACGGGGATGAATCAGCCCCAGCATTTT. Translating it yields CASRTGMNQPQHF.

The CDR3 coding sequence is TGTGCCAGCAGCCGGGGCGGGGGGGCCCTTATTAATGAGCAGTTCTTC. This sequence encodes CASSRGGGALINEQFF. The chain recombines TRBV7-2 with TRBJ2-1; 9 bases map to TRBD2. The germline gives CDR1 SGHTA, CDR2 FQGNSA. The CDR3 spans 16 residues. The V and J ends lost 5 bases and 7 bases, in that order; junction bases with no gene match: 12.

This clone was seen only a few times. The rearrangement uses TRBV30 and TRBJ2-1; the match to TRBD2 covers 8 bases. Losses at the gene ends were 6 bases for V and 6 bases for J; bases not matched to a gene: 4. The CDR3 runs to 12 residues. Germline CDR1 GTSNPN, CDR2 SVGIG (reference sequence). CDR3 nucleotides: TGTGCCTGTCGCGGGACTAGCAATGAGCAGTTCTTC. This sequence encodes CACRGTSNEQFF.

The CDR3 sequence: CASSPDQTGSYGYTF. The CDR3 DNA is TGTGCCAGCTCACCAGACCAAACAGGGTCTTACGGCTACACCTTC. V gene TRBV18 combines with J gene TRBJ1-2, with D perhaps TRBD1 (6 bases). Germline CDR1 and CDR2: KGHSH and LQKENI. The CDR3 spans 15 residues. Trimming stripped 2 bases from V and 8 bases from J, with 18 bases between.

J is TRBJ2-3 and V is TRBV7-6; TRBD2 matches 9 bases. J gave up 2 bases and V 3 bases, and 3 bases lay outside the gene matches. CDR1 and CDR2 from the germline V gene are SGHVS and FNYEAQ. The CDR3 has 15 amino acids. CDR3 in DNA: TGTGCCAGCAGCTTTAGCGGGGGCAACACAGATACGCAGTATTTT. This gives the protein CASSFSGGNTDTQYF.

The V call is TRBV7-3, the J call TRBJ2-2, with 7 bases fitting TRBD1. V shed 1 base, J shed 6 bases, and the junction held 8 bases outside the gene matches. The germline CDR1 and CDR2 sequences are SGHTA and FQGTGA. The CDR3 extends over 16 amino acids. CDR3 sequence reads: CASSLSATGLAGELFF. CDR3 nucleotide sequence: TGTGCCAGCAGCTTAAGTGCGACAGGGTTAGCCGGGGAGCTGTTTTTT.

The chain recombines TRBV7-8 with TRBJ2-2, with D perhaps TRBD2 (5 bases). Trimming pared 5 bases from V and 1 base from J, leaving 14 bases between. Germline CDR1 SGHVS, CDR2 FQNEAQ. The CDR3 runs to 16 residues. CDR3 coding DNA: TGTGCCAGCAGCCCCGGACTTGGGCTGAACACCGGGGAGCTGTTTTTT. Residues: CASSPGLGLNTGELFF.

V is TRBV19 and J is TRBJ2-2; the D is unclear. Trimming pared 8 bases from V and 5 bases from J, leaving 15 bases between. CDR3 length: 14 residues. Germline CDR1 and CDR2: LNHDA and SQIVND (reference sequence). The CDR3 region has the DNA TGTGCCAGTTTGGAGAGGTTTGAGACCGGGGAGCTGTTTTTT. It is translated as CASLERFETGELFF. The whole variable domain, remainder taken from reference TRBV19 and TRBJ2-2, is DGGITQSPKYLFRKEGQNVTLSCEQNLNHDAMYWYRQDPGQGLRLIYYSQIVNDFQKGDIAEGYSVSREKKESFPLTVTSAQKNPTAFYLCASLERFETGELFFGEGSRLTVL.

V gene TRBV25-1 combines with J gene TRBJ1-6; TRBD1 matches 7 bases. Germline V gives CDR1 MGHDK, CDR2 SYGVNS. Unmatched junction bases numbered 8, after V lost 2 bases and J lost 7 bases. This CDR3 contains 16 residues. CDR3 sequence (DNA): TGTGCCAGCAGTGAAACCCGACAGGGTAAAAATTCACCCCTCCACTTT. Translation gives CASSETRQGKNSPLHF. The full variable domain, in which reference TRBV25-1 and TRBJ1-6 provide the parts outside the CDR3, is EADIYQTPRYLVIGTGKKITLECSQTMGHDKMYWYQQDPGMELHLIHYSYGVNSTEKGDLSSESTVSRIRTEHFPLTLESARPSHTSQYLCASSETRQGKNSPLHFGNGTRLTVT.

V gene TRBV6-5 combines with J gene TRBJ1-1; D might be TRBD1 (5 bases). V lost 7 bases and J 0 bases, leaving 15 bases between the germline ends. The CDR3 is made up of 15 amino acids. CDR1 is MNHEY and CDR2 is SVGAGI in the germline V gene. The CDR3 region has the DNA TGTGCCAGCACCAATGGGGGGACTCTGAACACTGAAGCTTTCTTT. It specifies CASTNGGTLNTEAFF.

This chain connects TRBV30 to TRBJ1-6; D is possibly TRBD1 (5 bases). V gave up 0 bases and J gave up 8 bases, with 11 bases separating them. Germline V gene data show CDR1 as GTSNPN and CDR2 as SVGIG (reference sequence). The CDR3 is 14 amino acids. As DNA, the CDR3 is TGTGCCTGGAGTGTACGTACGGGGGATTCACCCCTCCACTTT. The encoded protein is CAWSVRTGDSPLHF.

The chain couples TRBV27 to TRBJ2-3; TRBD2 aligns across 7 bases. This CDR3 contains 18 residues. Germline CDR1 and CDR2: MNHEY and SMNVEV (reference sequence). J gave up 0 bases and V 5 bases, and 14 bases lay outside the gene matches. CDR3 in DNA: TGTGCCAGCAGTCCATTCCCAATAGCGGGCCTGAGCACAGATACGCAGTATTTT. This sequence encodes CASSPFPIAGLSTDTQYF.

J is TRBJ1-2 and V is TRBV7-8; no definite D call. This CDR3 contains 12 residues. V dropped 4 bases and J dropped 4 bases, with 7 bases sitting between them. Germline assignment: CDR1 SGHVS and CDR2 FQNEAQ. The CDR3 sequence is CASSSRSYGYTF. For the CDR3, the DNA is TGTGCCAGCAGCTCGCGGAGCTATGGCTACACCTTC. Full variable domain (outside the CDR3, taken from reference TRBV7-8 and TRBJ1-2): GAGVSQSPRYKVAKRGQDVALRCDPISGHVSLFWYQQALGQGPEFLTYFQNEAQLDKSGLPSDRFFAERPEGSVSTLKIQRTQQEDSAVYLCASSSRSYGYTFGSGTRLTVV.

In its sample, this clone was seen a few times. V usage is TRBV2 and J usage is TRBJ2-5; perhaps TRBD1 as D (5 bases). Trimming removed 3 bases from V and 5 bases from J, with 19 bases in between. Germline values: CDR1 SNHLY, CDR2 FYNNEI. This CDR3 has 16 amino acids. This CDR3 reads CASSDYGQVGLETQYF. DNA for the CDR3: TGTGCCAGCAGTGATTATGGTCAGGTGGGGCTGGAGACCCAGTACTTC.

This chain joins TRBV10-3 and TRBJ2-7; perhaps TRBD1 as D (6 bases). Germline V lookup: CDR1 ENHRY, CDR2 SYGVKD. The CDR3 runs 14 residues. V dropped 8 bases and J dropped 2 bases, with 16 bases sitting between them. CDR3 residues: CAISTQTGAYEQYF. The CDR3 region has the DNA TGTGCCATCTCTACCCAGACAGGCGCCTACGAGCAGTACTTC.

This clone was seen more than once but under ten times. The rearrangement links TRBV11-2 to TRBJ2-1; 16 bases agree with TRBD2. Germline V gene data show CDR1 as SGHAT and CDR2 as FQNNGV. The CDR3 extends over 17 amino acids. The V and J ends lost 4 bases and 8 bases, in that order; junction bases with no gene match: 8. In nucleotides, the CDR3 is TGTGCCAGCAGCTCCGGGACTAGCGGGAGGGCCGTCGATGAGCAGTTCTTC. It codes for CASSSGTSGRAVDEQFF.

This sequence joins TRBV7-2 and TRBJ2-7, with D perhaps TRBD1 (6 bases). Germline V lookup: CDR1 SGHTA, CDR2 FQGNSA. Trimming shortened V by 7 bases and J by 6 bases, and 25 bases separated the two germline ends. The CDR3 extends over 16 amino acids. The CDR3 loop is CASTTYGMAGAGEQYF. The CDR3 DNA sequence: TGTGCCAGCACCACTTACGGGATGGCAGGGGCGGGCGAGCAGTACTTC. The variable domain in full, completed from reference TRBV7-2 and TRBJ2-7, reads GAGVSQSPSNKVTEKGKDVELRCDPISGHTALYWYRQSLGQGLEFLIYFQGNSAPDKSGLPSDRFSAERTGGSVSTLTIQRTQQEDSAVYLCASTTYGMAGAGEQYFGPGTRLTVT.

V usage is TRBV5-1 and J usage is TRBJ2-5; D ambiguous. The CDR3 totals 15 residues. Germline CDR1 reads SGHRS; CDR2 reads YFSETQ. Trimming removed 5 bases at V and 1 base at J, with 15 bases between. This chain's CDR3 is CASSGPAPRQETQYF. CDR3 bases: TGCGCCAGCAGTGGGCCAGCACCCCGCCAAGAGACCCAGTACTTC.

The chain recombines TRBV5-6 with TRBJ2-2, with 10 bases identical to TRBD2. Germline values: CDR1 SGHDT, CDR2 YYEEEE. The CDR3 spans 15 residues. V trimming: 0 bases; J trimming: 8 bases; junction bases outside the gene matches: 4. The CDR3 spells CASSLELAGSGELFF. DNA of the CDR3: TGTGCCAGCAGCTTGGAACTAGCGGGATCAGGGGAGCTGTTTTTT.